The rows below give T cell receptor beta chains drawn from one sample of a study of identical twins. TCRdb re-analysed the 5' RACE reads in MiXCR, keeping a single row per CDR3 protein. The sample lists approximately 220,000 distinct CDR3 sequences, around 10% occurring once. Sequenced input: memory (CD45RO+) T cells sorted from blood. The receptors stem from a young woman in good health. Each CDR3 is given with its conserved first and last residue. The D gene is left open where the match is weak.

len | j_gene | v_gene | d_gene | CDR3aa
15 | TRBJ1-2 | TRBV6-1 | - | CASSGSRLVNYGYTF
13 | TRBJ1-6 | TRBV7-6 | - | CASSQLLNSPLHF
14 | TRBJ2-4 | TRBV2 | - | CASRENSDRNIQYF
15 | TRBJ2-1 | TRBV11-2 | - | CASRPPGVRGNEQFF
14 | TRBJ2-1 | TRBV10-1 | - | CASSESEPENEQFF
14 | TRBJ1-1 | TRBV7-9 | - | CASSLDRAGAEAFF
11 | TRBJ1-2 | TRBV5-1 | TRBD1 | CASTTGDGYTF
12 | TRBJ2-1 | TRBV9 | - | CASSVEKNEQFF
14 | TRBJ1-1 | TRBV28 | - | CASSFGVGWTEAFF
18 | TRBJ2-1 | TRBV5-1 | - | CASSLGGSSVGKYNEQFF
15 | TRBJ1-2 | TRBV4-1 | - | CASSQGGPGHYGYTF
14 | TRBJ1-2 | TRBV30 | - | CAWTQGGFLHGYTF
16 | TRBJ2-3 | TRBV7-2 | TRBD2 | CASSFFKREWVHTQYF
13 | TRBJ2-7 | TRBV20-1 | - | CSARGSVDYEQYF
15 | TRBJ2-7 | TRBV6-2/TRBV6-3 | - | CASRDVEGASYEQYF
18 | TRBJ2-1 | TRBV6-4 | - | CAFSLRGTGSVTYNEQFF
13 | TRBJ1-5 | TRBV30 | - | CAWGRDSNQPQHF
17 | TRBJ2-3 | TRBV5-1 | TRBD2 | CASSLELAGAGTDTQYF
15 | TRBJ2-3 | TRBV27 | - | CASTLPWGGTDTQYF
14 | TRBJ1-2 | TRBV12-3/TRBV12-4 | TRBD1 | CASSLRQGVLGYTF
13 | TRBJ1-5 | TRBV27 | - | CASSFGGDQPQHF
13 | TRBJ2-1 | TRBV30 | TRBD1 | CAWMGTGPNEQFF
17 | TRBJ2-3 | TRBV5-1 | TRBD2 | CASSLERSSGGLDTQYF
16 | TRBJ2-2 | TRBV20-1 | - | CSAREVGTANTGELFF
14 | TRBJ1-4 | TRBV5-1 | - | CASSRWGGGEKLFF
15 | TRBJ2-5 | TRBV11-3 | TRBD2 | CASSRLAGGGETQYF
14 | TRBJ2-5 | TRBV18 | - | CASSRGKDQETQYF
14 | TRBJ2-1 | TRBV10-2 | TRBD2 | CASRFRLAGDEQFF
15 | TRBJ2-3 | TRBV20-1 | TRBD1 | CSARRQGIRTDTQYF
13 | TRBJ2-1 | TRBV29-1 | TRBD2 | CSVQRGAYNEQFF
14 | TRBJ1-2 | TRBV6-1 | TRBD1 | CASSDGQGIYGYTF
15 | TRBJ2-7 | TRBV5-5 | - | CASSTQGGGSYEQYF
11 | TRBJ2-7 | TRBV6-2/TRBV6-3 | - | CASSYGPEQYF
15 | TRBJ2-2 | TRBV5-6 | - | CASSLGFSNTGELFF
15 | TRBJ2-1 | TRBV5-1 | - | CASSPGGSGESEQFF
14 | TRBJ1-5 | TRBV5-1 | - | CASSFSGVNQPQHF
14 | TRBJ2-5 | TRBV9 | - | CASNGGTPEETQYF
19 | TRBJ1-3 | TRBV10-2 | TRBD1 | CASSGRDRTKRAPGNTIYF
16 | TRBJ2-1 | TRBV13 | TRBD2 | CASSLAGTSGYNEQFF
14 | TRBJ2-7 | TRBV6-2/TRBV6-3 | TRBD2 | CASKHGGRPYEQYF
16 | TRBJ2-7 | TRBV20-1 | TRBD2 | CSARPGTSGRTYEQYF
14 | TRBJ1-2 | TRBV7-2 | - | CASKRGTTNYGYTF